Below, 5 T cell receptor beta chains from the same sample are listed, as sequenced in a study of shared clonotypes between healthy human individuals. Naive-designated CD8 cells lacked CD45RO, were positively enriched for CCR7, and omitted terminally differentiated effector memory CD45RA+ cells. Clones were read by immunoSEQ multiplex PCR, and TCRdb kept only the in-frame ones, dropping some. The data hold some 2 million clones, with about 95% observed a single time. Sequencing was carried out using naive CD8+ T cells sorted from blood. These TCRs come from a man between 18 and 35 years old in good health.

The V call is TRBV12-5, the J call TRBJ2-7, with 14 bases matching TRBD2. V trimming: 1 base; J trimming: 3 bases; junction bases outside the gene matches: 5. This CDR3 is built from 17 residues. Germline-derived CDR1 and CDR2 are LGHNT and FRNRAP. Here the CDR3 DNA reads TGTGCTAGTGGTTTGGATACCGGGACTAGCGGGGGCTACGAGCAGTACTTC. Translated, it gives CASGLDTGTSGGYEQYF.

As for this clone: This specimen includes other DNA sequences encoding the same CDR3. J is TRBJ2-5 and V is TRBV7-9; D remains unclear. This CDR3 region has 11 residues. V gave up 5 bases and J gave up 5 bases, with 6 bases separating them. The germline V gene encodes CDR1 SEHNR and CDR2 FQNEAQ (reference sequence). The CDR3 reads CASSLVETQYF. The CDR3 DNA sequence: TGTGCCAGCAGCCTTGTTGAGACCCAGTACTTC.

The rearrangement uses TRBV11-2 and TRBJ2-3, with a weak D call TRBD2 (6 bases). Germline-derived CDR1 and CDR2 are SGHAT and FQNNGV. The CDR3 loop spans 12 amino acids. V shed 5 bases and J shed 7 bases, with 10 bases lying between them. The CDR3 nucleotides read TGTGCCAGCAGCGGGGACTGGCATACGCAGTATTTT. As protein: CASSGDWHTQYF.

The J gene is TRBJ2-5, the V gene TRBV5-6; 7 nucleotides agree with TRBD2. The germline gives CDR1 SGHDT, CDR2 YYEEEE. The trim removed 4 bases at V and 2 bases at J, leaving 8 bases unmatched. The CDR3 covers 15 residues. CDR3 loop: CASSPLSGGQETQYF. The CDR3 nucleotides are TGTGCCAGCAGCCCACTTTCGGGGGGACAAGAGACCCAGTACTTC.

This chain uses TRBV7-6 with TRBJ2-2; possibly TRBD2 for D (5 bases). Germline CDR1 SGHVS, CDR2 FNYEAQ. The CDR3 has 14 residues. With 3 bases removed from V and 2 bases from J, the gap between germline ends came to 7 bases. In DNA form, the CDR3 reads TGTGCCAGCAGCTTTGAGGGTAACACCGGGGAGCTGTTTTTT. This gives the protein CASSFEGNTGELFF. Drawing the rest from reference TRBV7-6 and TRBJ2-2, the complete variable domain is GAGVSQSPRYKVTKRGQDVALRCDPISGHVSLYWYRQALGQGPEFLTYFNYEAQQDKSGLPNDRFSAERPEGSISTLTIQRTEQRDSAMYRCASSFEGNTGELFFGEGSRLTVL.